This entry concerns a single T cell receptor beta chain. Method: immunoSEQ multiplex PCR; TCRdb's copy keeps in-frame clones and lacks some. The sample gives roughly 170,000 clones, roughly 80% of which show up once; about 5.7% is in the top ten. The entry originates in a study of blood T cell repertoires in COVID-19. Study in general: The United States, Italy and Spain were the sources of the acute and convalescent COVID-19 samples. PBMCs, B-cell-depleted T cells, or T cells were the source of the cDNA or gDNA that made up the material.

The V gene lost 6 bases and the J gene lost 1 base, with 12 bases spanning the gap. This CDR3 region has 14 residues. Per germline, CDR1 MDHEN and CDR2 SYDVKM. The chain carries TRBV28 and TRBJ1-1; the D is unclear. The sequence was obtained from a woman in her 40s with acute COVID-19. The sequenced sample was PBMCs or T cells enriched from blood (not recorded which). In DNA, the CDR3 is TGTGCCAGCAGCCCAACGACGGGGAACACTGAAGCTTTCTTT. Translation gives CASSPTTGNTEAFF.